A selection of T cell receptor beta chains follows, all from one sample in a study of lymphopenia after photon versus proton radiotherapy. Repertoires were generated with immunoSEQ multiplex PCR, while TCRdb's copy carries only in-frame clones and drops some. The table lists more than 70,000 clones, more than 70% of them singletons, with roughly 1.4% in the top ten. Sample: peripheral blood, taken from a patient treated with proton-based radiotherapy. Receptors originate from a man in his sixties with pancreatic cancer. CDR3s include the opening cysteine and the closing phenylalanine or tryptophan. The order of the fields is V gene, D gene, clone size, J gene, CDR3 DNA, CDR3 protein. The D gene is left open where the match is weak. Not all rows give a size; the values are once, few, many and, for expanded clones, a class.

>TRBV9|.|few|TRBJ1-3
TGTGCCAGCAGTTCTACAGGGAACTCTGGAAACACCATATATTTT
CASSSTGNSGNTIYF
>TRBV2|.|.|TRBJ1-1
TGTGCCAGACCCGGGAACAGGGTCCGAGAGAACACTGAAGCTTTCTTT
CARPGNRVRENTEAFF
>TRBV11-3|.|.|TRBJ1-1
TGTGCCAGCAGCCGCCTGTGGGTTGGAGGTGAAGCTTTCTTT
CASSRLWVGGEAFF
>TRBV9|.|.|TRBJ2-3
TGTGCCAGCAGCGTCCTAACAGGCCTTTTAAGCACAGATACGCAGTATTTT
CASSVLTGLLSTDTQYF
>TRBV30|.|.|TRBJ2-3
TGTGCCTGGAGTGTACTAATAACAGATACGCAGTATTTT
CAWSVLITDTQYF
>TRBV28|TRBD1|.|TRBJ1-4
TGTGCCAGCAGTTCGACAGGGGATTCGAGTGAAAAACTGTTTTTT
CASSSTGDSSEKLFF
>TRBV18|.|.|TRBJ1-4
TGTGCCAGCTCAGCCCTCGGGGGCGAGAGTAAAAAACTGTTTTTT
CASSALGGESKKLFF
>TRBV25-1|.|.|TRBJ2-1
TGTGCCAGCAGTGAAGCCAATATATTAGCTGATGAGCAGTTCTTC
CASSEANILADEQFF
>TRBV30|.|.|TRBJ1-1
TGTGCCTGGAGTCCTCATCGTGGGGCAGTCAGAACTGAAGCTTTCTTT
CAWSPHRGAVRTEAFF
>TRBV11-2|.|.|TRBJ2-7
TGTGCCAGCAGCCGCGCGGGGGCGTGGGCCGAGGAGCAGTACTTC
CASSRAGAWAEEQYF
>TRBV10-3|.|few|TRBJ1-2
TGTGCCATCAATTCGGGGGGAACCAACTATGGCTACACCTTC
CAINSGGTNYGYTF
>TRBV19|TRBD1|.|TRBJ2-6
TGTGCCAGTAGTCTCCGGACAGGGGCGGGTTATGGGGCCAACGTCCTGACTTTC
CASSLRTGAGYGANVLTF
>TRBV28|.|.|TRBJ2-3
TGTGCCAGCAGTTTAGATGGGGGACGCACAGATACGCAGTATTTT
CASSLDGGRTDTQYF
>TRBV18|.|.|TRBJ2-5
TGTGCCAGCTCAACGAGCCAAGAGACCCAGTACTTC
CASSTSQETQYF
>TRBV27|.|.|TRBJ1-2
TGTGCCAGCAGTTTATCTGGAACCTATGGCTACACCTTC
CASSLSGTYGYTF
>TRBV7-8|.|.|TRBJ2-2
TGTGCCAGCAGCTTAGGGCAGGTGAACACCGGGGAGCTGTTTTTT
CASSLGQVNTGELFF
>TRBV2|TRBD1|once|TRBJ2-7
TGTGCCAGCAGTGAACCAGACAGGGGTCCCTACGAGCAGTACTTC
CASSEPDRGPYEQYF
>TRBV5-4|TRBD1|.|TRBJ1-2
TGTGCCAGCATTGGGACAGGGGAAGGCTATGGCTACACCTTC
CASIGTGEGYGYTF
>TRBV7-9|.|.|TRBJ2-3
TGTGCCAGCAGCTTTGACAGGGATACGCAGTATTTT
CASSFDRDTQYF
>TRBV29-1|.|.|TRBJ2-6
TGCAGCGTGCGTGGGGGCTTCGGGGCCAACGTCCTGACTTTC
CSVRGGFGANVLTF
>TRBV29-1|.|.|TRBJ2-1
TGCAGCGTACAACGATTACGGACTGAGGCGGGAAGCTCCTACAATGAGCAGTTCTTC
CSVQRLRTEAGSSYNEQFF
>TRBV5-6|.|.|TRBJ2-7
TGTGCCAGCAGCTTGTACTCCCTCGGCTACGAGCAGTACTTC
CASSLYSLGYEQYF
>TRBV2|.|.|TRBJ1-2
TGTGCCAGCGACAGATCTCCCGATGGCTACACCTTC
CASDRSPDGYTF
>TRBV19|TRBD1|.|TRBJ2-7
TGTGCATCCGGGACAGGAGCCTACGAGCAGTACTTC
CASGTGAYEQYF
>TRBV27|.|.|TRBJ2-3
TGTGCCAGCAGCCGTCCGACCACAGATACGCAGTATTTT
CASSRPTTDTQYF
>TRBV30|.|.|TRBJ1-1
TGTGCCTGGGACAGGCCGAACACTGAAGCTTTCTTT
CAWDRPNTEAFF
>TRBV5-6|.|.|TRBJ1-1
TGTGCCAGCAGCTTGGCAACGGGAATTAGGAACACTGAAGCTTTCTTT
CASSLATGIRNTEAFF
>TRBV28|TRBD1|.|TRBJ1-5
TGTGCCACCACAATTCCGACAGGGAGCAATCAGCCCCAGCATTTT
CATTIPTGSNQPQHF
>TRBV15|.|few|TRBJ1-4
TGTGCCACCAGCAGAGTCGCGGGAGAAAAACTGTTTTTT
CATSRVAGEKLFF
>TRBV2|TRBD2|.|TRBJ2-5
TGTGCCAGCAGGGGACTAAGGAGAGGTAGAGAGACCCAGTACTTC
CASRGLRRGRETQYF
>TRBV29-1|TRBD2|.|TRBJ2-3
TGCAGCGTTGAGGCTAGCGGGAGCTCAGATACGCAGTATTTT
CSVEASGSSDTQYF
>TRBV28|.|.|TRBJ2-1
TGTGCCAGCAGTTGGAGAAATGAGCAGTTCTTC
CASSWRNEQFF
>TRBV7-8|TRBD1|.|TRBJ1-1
TGTGCCAGCAGCTCCTACCAGGGGGCGTCCGAAGCTTTCTTT
CASSSYQGASEAFF
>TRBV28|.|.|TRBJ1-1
TGTGCCAGCAGTTTATCGGGGCCAGGTTTTTCGGCTGAAGCTTTCTTT
CASSLSGPGFSAEAFF
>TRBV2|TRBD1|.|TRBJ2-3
TGTGCCGGATCCGGGACAGGGAGAACAGATACGCAGTATTTT
CAGSGTGRTDTQYF
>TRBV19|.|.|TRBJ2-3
TGTGCCAGTAGTATAGCGGGACACCGCACAGATACGCAGTATTTT
CASSIAGHRTDTQYF
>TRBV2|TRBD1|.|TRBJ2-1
TGTGCCAGCAGTTATAGACAGGGGGCAGGCAATGAGCAGTTCTTC
CASSYRQGAGNEQFF
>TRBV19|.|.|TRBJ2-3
TGTGCCAGTACCTGGACAGAAAGCACAGATACGCAGTATTTT
CASTWTESTDTQYF
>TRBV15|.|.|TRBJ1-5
TGTGCCACCAGCAGAGGGGCAGGGCTGGGCAATCAGCCCCAGCATTTT
CATSRGAGLGNQPQHF
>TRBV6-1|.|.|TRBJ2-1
TGTGCCAGCAGTGAAAACAGGGTCCGCTCCTACAATGAGCAGTTCTTC
CASSENRVRSYNEQFF
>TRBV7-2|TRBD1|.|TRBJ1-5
TGTGCCAGCAGCCCGGGACAGCGCGGCCGAGGGGGACCCCAGCATTTT
CASSPGQRGRGGPQHF
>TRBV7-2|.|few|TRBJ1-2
TGTGCCAGCACCCCCCCGGGTAGGGCTCCCTATGGCTACACCTTC
CASTPPGRAPYGYTF
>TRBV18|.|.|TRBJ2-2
TGTGCCAGCTCACCAGCGTCCGCGAACACCGGGGAGCTGTTTTTT
CASSPASANTGELFF
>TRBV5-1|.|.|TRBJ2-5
TGCGCCAGCAGCTCCGGGGTTTCGAGGGAGACCCAGTACTTC
CASSSGVSRETQYF
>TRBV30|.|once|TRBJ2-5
TGTGCCTGGAGTGGGGGTTTCGAGACCCAGTACTTC
CAWSGGFETQYF
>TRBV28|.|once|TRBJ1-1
TGTGCCAGCAAAAAGGGCAGGGGACCTGAAGCTTTCTTT
CASKKGRGPEAFF
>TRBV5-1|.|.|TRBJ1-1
TGCGCCAGCAGCCCGGACGGGGGGTCGAACACTGAAGCTTTCTTT
CASSPDGGSNTEAFF
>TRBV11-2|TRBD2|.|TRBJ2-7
TGTGCCAGCAGCTTAGAGGCTAGCGGGCCAGAGCAGTACTTC
CASSLEASGPEQYF
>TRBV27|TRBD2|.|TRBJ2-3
TGTGCCAGCAGCCCGCGGGAGTTCCTGACAGATACGCAGTATTTT
CASSPREFLTDTQYF
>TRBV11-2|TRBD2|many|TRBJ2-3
TGTGCCAGCAGCTTAGGGGGGGCTAGCGGGACCCGTGGGGCGCAGTATTTT
CASSLGGASGTRGAQYF
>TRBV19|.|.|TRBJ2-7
TGTGCCAGTAGTATACAGGGAAGCTCCTACGAGCAGTACTTC
CASSIQGSSYEQYF
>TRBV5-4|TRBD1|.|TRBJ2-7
TGTGCCAGCAGCTTGCGCAGGGGGCGCGACGAGCAGTACTTC
CASSLRRGRDEQYF
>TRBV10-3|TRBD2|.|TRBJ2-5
TGTGCCATCAGAGGACTAGCGGTCGAGACCCAGTACTTC
CAIRGLAVETQYF
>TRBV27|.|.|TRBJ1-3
TGTGCCAGCAGGCGGGGGGGAGGAAACACCATATATTTT
CASRRGGGNTIYF
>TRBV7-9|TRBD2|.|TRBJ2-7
TGTGCCAGCAGCACCGGGACTAGCGGGATCTACGAGCAGTACTTC
CASSTGTSGIYEQYF
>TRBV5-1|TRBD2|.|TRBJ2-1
TGCGCCAGCACTATCAGCGGGACGTTCGGGTACAATGAGCAGTTCTTC
CASTISGTFGYNEQFF
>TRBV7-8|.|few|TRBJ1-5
TGTGCCAGCAGCCTGACTCGGGATGTGGGCAATCAGCCCCAGCATTTT
CASSLTRDVGNQPQHF